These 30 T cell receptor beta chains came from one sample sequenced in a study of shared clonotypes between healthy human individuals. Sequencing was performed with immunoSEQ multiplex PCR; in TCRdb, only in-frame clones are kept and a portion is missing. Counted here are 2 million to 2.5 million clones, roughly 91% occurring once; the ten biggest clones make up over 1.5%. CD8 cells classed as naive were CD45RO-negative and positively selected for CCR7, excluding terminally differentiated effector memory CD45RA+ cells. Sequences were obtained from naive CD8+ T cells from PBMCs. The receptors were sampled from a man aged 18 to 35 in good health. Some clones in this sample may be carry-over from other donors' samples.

The CDR3 coding sequence is TGTGCCAGCACGTGGAGGGGGCGGGACAATGAGCAGTTCTTC. It yields the protein CASTWRGRDNEQFF. The chain combines TRBV2 with TRBJ2-1; D is perhaps TRBD1 (7 bases). Trimming removed 7 bases at V and 5 bases at J, with 15 bases between. Germline assignment: CDR1 SNHLY and CDR2 FYNNEI. The CDR3 is made up of 14 amino acids. Variable domain in full (rest from reference TRBV2 and TRBJ2-1): EPEVTQTPSHQVTQMGQEVILRCVPISNHLYFYWYRQILGQKVEFLVSFYNNEISEKSEIFDDQFSVERPDGSNFTLKIRSTKLEDSAMYFCASTWRGRDNEQFFGPGTRLTVL.

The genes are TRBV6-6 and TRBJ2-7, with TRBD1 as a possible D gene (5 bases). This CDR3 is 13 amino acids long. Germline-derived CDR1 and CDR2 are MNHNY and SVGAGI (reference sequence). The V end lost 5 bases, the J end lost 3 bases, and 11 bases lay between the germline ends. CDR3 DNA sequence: TGTGCCAGCAGTATCCTCGACAGCTACGAGCAGTACTTC. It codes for CASSILDSYEQYF.

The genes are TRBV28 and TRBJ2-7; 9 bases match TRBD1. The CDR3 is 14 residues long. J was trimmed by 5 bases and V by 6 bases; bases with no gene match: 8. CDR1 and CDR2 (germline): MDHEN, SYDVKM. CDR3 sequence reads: CASSRPGTGNEQYF. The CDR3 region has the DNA TGTGCCAGCAGCCGTCCCGGGACAGGGAACGAGCAGTACTTC.

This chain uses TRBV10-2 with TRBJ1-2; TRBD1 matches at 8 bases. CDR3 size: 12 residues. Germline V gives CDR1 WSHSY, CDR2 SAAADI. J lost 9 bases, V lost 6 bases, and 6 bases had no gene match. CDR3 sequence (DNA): TGCGCCAGCAGAGACAGGGGAGGAAGCTACACCTTC. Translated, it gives CASRDRGGSYTF.

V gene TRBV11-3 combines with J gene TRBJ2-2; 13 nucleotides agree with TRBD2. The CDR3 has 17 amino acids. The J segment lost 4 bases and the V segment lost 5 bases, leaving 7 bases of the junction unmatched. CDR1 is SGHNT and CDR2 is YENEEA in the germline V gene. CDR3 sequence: CASSLGTSGTLTGELFF. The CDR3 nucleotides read TGTGCCAGCAGCCTCGGGACTAGCGGGACGCTCACCGGGGAGCTGTTTTTT. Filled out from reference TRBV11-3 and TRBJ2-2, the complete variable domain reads EAGVVQSPRYKIIEKKQPVAFWCNPISGHNTLYWYLQNLGQGPELLIRYENEEAVDDSQLPKDRFSAERLKGVDSTLKIQPAELGDSAVYLCASSLGTSGTLTGELFFGEGSRLTVL.

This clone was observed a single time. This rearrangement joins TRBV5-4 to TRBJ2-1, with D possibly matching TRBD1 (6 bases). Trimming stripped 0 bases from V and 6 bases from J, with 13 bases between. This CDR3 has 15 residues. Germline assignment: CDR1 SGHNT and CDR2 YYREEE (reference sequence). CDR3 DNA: TGTGCCAGCAGCTTGGATTGGGGGCAGGGCAATGAGCAGTTCTTC. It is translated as CASSLDWGQGNEQFF.

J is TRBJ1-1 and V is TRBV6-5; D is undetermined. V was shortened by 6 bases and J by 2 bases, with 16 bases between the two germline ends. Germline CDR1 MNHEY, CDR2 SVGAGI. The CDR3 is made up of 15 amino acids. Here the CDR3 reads CASSLTGGLNTEAFF. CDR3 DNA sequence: TGTGCCAGCAGCCTTACGGGCGGCTTAAACACTGAAGCTTTCTTT.

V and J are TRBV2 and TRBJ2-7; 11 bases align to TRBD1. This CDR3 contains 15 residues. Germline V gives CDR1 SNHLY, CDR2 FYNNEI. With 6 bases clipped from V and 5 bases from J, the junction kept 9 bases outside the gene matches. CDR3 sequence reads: CASSQPGQGVHEQYF. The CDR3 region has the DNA TGTGCCAGCAGCCAGCCGGGACAGGGGGTCCACGAGCAGTACTTC.

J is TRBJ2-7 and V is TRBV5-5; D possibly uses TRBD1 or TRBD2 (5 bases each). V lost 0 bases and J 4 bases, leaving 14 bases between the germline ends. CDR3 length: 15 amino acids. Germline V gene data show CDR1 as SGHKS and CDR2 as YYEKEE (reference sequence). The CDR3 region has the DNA TGTGCCAGCAGCTTGGTGAGAGGGAAGGGGTACGAGCAGTACTTC. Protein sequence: CASSLVRGKGYEQYF. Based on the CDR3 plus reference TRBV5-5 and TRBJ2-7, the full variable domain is DAGVTQSPTHLIKTRGQQVTLRCSPISGHKSVSWYQQVLGQGPQFIFQYYEKEERGRGNFPDRFSARQFPNYSSELNVNALLLGDSALYLCASSLVRGKGYEQYFGPGTRLTVT.

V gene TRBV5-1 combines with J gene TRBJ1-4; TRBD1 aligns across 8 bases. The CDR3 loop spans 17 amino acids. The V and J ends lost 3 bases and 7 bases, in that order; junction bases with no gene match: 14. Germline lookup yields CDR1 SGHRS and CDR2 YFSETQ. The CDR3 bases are TGCGCCAGCAGCTACGATCGGACAGGGATGGCGAGTGAAAAACTGTTTTTT. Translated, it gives CASSYDRTGMASEKLFF.

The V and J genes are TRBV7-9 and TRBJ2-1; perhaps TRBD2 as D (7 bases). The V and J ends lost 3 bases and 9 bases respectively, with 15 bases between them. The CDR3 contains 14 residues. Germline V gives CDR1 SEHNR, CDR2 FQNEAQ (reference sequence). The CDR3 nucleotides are TGTGCCAGCAGCTTGGGGGGGCTTTTGACTGAGCAGTTCTTC. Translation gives CASSLGGLLTEQFF.

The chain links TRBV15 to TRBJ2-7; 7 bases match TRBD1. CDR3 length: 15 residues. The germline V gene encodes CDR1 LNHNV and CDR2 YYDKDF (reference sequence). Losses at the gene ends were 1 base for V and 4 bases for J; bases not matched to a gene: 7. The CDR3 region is CATSRGRTGEYEQYF. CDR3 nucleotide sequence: TGTGCCACCAGCAGAGGGCGGACAGGTGAATACGAGCAGTACTTC.

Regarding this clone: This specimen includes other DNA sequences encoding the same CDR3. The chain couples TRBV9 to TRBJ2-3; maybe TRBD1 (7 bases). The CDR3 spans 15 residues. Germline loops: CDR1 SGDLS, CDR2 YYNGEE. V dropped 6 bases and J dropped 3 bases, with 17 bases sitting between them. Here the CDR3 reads CASTPGGGRTDTQYF. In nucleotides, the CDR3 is TGTGCCAGCACCCCCGGAGGGGGCCGAACAGATACGCAGTATTTT.

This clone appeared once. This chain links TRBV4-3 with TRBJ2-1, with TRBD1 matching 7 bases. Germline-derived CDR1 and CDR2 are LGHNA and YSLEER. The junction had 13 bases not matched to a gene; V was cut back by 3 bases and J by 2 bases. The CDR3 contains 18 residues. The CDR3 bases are TGCGCCAGCAGCCATAACCGACAGGGATGGGAAACCTACAATGAGCAGTTCTTC. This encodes CASSHNRQGWETYNEQFF.

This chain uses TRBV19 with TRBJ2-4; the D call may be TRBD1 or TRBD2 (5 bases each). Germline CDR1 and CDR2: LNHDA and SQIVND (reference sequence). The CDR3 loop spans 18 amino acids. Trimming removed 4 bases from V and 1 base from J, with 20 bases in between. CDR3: CASSTRFEGRFAKNIQYF. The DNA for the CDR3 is TGTGCCAGTAGTACCCGGTTTGAGGGGCGCTTTGCCAAAAACATTCAGTACTTC.

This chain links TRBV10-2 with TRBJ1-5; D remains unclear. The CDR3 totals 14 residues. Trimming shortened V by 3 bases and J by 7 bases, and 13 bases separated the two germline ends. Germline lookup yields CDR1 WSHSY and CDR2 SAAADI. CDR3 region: CASSEGRTSQPQHF. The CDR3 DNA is TGCGCCAGCAGTGAAGGTCGGACGTCCCAGCCCCAGCATTTT.

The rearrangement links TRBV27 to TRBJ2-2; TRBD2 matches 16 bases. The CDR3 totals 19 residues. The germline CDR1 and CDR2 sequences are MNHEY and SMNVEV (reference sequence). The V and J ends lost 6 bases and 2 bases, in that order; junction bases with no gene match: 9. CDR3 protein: CASRGLAGGRWVNTGELFF. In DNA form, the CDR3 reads TGTGCCAGCAGGGGACTAGCGGGAGGGCGTTGGGTCAACACCGGGGAGCTGTTTTTT.

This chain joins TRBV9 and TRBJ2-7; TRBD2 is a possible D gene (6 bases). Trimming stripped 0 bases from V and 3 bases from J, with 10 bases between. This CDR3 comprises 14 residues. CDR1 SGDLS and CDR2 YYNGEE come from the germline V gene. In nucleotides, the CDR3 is TGTGCCAGCAGCGTAGGGACTACGGGCTACGAGCAGTACTTC. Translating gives CASSVGTTGYEQYF.

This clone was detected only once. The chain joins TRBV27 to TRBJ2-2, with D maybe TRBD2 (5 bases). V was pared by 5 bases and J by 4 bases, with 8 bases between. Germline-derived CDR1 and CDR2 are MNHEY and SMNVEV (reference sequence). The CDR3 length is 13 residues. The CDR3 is CASSPGFTGELFF. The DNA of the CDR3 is TGTGCCAGCAGTCCGGGGTTCACCGGGGAGCTGTTTTTT.

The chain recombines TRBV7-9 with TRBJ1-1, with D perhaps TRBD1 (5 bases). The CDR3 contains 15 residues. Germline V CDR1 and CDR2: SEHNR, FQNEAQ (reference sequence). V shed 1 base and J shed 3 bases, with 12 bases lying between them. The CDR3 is CASSLDSRGYTEAFF. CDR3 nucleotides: TGTGCCAGCAGCTTAGACTCTCGGGGGTACACTGAAGCTTTCTTT.

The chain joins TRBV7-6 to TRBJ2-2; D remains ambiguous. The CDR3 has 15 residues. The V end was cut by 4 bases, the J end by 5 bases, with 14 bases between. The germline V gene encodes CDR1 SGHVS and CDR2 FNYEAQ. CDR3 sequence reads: CASSSLAVKTGELFF. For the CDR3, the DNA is TGTGCCAGCAGCTCCCTGGCCGTGAAAACCGGGGAGCTGTTTTTT.

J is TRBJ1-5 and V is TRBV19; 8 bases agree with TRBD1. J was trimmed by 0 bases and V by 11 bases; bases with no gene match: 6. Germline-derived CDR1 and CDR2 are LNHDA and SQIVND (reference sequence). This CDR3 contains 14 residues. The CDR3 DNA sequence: TGTGCCGTCCGGACAGGGAGTAGCAATCAGCCCCAGCATTTT. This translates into CAVRTGSSNQPQHF.

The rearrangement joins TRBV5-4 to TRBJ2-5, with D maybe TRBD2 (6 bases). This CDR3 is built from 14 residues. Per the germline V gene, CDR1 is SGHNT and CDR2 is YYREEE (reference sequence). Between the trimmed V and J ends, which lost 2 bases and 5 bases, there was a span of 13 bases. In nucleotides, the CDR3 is TGTGCCAGCAGCTTTTTCGGGGGAAGGGAGACCCAGTACTTC. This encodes CASSFFGGRETQYF.

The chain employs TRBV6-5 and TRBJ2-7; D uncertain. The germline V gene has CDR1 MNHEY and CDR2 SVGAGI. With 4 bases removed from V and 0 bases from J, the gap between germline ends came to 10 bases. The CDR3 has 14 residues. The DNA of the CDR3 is TGTGCCAGCAGTTCCTACAGCTTCTCCTACGAGCAGTACTTC. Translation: CASSSYSFSYEQYF.

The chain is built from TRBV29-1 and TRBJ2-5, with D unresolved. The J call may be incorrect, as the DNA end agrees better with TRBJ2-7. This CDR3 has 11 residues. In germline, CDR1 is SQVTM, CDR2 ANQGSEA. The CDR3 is CSVLLTYEQYF. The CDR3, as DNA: TGCAGCGTCCTTCTTACCTACGAGCAGTACTTC.

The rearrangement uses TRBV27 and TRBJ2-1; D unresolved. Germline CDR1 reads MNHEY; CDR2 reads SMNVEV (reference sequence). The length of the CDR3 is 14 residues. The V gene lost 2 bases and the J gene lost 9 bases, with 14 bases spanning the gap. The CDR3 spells CASSLTDPVREQFF. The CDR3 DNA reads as TGTGCCAGCAGTTTAACTGACCCGGTCCGTGAGCAGTTCTTC.

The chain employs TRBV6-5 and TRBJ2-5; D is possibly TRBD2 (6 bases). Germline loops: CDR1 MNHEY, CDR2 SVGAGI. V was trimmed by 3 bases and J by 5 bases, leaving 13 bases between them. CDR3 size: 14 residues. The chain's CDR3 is CASSYYFRGETQYF. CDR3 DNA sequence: TGTGCCAGCAGTTATTATTTTCGGGGGGAGACCCAGTACTTC.

The CDR3 protein is CASSQELLGITYEQYF. CDR3 DNA sequence: TGCGCCAGCAGCCAAGAGTTGTTGGGGATTACCTACGAGCAGTACTTC. This chain uses TRBV4-1 with TRBJ2-7; D is unresolved. The CDR3 has 16 amino acids. V shed 0 bases and J shed 2 bases, with 14 bases lying between them. The germline V gene encodes CDR1 MGHRA and CDR2 YSYEKL.

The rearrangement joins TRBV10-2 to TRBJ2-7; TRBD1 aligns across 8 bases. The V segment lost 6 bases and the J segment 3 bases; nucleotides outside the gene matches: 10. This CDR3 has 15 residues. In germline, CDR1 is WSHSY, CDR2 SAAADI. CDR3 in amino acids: CASRESGTGVYEQYF. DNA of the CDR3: TGCGCCAGCAGGGAATCCGGGACAGGAGTCTACGAGCAGTACTTC.

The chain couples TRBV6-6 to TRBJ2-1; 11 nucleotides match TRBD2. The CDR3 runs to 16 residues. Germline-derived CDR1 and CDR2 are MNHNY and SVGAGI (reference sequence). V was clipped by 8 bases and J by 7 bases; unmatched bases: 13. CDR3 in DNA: TGTGCCAGCGGGATTCTAGCGGGAGGACCTCGGAATGAGCAGTTCTTC. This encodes CASGILAGGPRNEQFF.